The source of this TCR beta chain is a study of vaccination effects on CD4 cells after COVID-19. Background on the study: The participants, recipients of two vaccine doses, got either BNT162b2 or mRNA-1273. General study points: Only a few convalescent patients and no early post-infection timepoints featured in the study.

Antigen-specific CD4+ T cells expanded by the ViraFEST assay with viral peptide pools were then sequenced. Researchers isolated CD4+ T cells once approximately ten days of culture had elapsed. Vaccine recipients, nucleocapsid antibody negative, had no prior SARS-CoV-2 infection. This clone was counted once. Its target is unknown. Sequence at one end of the junction differs from germline and may be a read error. The CDR3 covers 10 residues. CDR1 DFQATT and CDR2 SNEGSKA come from the germline V gene (reference sequence). Assay: immunoSEQ multiplex PCR; the TCRdb copy retains only in-frame clones and omits some. Seen here are 20,000 to 25,000 clones, 60% to 70% observed once, and the top ten hold 9.5% to 13%.

The sequence derives from a human donor who received a COVID-19 vaccine. The chain combines TRBV20-1 with TRBJ1-2, with no clear D. The sample in question was CD4+ T cells from PBMCs cultured with HCoV-NL63 spike peptides, obtained before COVID-19 vaccination. Here the CDR3 DNA reads TGCAGTGCTAGAGGGTTAGTTGACGCCTTC. Translated, it gives CSARGLVDAF.